A single sample is the source of the 2 T cell receptor beta chains below, sequenced in a study of blood T cell repertoires in COVID-19. Profiled with immunoSEQ multiplex PCR; TCRdb holds only in-frame clones, not every one. The repertoire has fewer than 500,000 clones, about 80% of them found once; the top ten carry roughly 1.2%. Sequenced: peripheral blood. These receptors originate from a human donor with acute or convalescent COVID-19. The donor label of this sample is uncertain.

This clone was seen a few times. The rearrangement uses TRBV7-9 and TRBJ2-1, with 7 bases matching TRBD2. The germline gives CDR1 SEHNR, CDR2 FQNEAQ (reference sequence). The CDR3 runs 14 residues. After removal of 3 bases from V and 6 bases from J, the junction contained 5 bases not matched to a gene. The CDR3: CASSFGEGINEQFF. CDR3 DNA sequence: TGTGCCAGCAGCTTCGGGGAGGGGATCAATGAGCAGTTCTTC.

This chain uses TRBV2 with TRBJ1-2, with 7 bases aligning to TRBD1. The CDR3 covers 15 residues. Germline V gene lookup returns CDR1 SNHLY and CDR2 FYNNEI. Trimming removed 3 bases from V and 3 bases from J; junction bases left unmatched: 7. The CDR3 DNA follows: TGTGCCAGCAGTGACCCGGGGACAGTTCACTATGGCTACACCTTC. It specifies CASSDPGTVHYGYTF.